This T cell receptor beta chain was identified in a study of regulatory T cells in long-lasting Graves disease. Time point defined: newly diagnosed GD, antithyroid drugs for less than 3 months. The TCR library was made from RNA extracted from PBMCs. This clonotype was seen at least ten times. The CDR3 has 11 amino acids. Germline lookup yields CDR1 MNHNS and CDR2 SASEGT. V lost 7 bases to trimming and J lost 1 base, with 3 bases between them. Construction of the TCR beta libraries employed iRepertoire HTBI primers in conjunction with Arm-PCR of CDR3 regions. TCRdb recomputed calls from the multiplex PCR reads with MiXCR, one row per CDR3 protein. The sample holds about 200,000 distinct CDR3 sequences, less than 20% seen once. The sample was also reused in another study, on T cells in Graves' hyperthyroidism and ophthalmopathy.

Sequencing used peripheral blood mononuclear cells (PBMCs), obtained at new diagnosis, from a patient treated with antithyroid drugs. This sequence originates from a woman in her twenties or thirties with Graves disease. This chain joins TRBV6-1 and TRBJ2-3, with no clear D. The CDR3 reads CASTGTDTQYF. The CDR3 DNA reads TGTGCCAGCACCGGCACAGATACGCAGTATTTT.